The 31 T cell receptor beta chains reported below all come from one sample, sequenced in a study of cytomegalovirus exposure and HLA in healthy donors listed by TCRdb under 2017. The library was made by the immunoSEQ multiplex PCR assay. TCRdb's version of the immuneACCESS table is confined to in-frame rearrangements and falls short of the full clone set. An unresolved V gene accounts for under half of the shortfall where checked; the remainder is of unknown origin. This sample comprises 100,000 to 150,000 clones, nearly 90% of them detected only once. The ten biggest clones cover around 1.1% of the sample. Sequenced material: PBMCs. These receptors were collected from a woman between 18 and 29 years old in good health and CMV-seronegative.

This CDR3 is CASSRGSSYEQYV. The CDR3 DNA reads as TGCGCCAGCAGCCGGGGTAGCTCCTACGAGCAGTACGTC. The rearrangement joins TRBV10-2 to TRBJ2-7; perhaps TRBD2 as D (5 bases). Germline V gene sequence: CDR1 WSHSY, CDR2 SAAADI. The CDR3 runs to 13 residues. V was trimmed by 6 bases and J by 0 bases, leaving 9 bases between them.

This clone was picked up a small number of times. The genes are TRBV5-1 and TRBJ2-2; 9 nucleotides match TRBD1. The CDR3 totals 15 residues. Trimming took 0 bases from V and 3 from J; bases not matched to a gene: 0. CDR1 is SGHRS, CDR2 YFSETQ, per germline. The CDR3 sequence: CASSLGDRDTGELFF. CDR3 nucleotide sequence: TGCGCCAGCAGCTTGGGGGACAGGGACACCGGGGAGCTGTTTTTT.

Only a few counts were recorded for this clone. This sequence joins TRBV30 and TRBJ1-1; D is perhaps TRBD1 (5 bases). This CDR3 has 12 residues. Trimming took off 4 bases at V and 1 base at J, with 7 bases between the two ends. Germline lookup yields CDR1 GTSNPN and CDR2 SVGIG (reference sequence). CDR3 in DNA: TGTGCCTGGACACAGGCGAACACTGAAGCTTTCTTT. Amino acid sequence: CAWTQANTEAFF.

This chain joins TRBV6-1 and TRBJ2-1, with 7 nucleotides matching TRBD1. Germline-derived CDR1 and CDR2 are MNHNS and SASEGT. The CDR3 is 13 amino acids. V dropped 8 bases and J dropped 7; count of bases not matched to a gene: 8. The CDR3 bases are TGTGCCAGCGAGGCAGGGGGATTTAATGAGCAGTTCTTC. It codes for CASEAGGFNEQFF.

A single count supports this clone. The V call is TRBV5-1, the J call TRBJ2-5; tentative D call: TRBD2 (5 bases). Trimming stripped 0 bases from V and 3 bases from J, with 9 bases between. The CDR3 has 14 amino acids. Germline V lookup: CDR1 SGHRS, CDR2 YFSETQ. As DNA, the CDR3 is TGCGCCAGCAGCTTGGCTCGAGCGGAAGAGACCCAGTACTTC. Translated: CASSLARAEETQYF.

This chain links TRBV4-3 with TRBJ2-2, with D possibly TRBD2 on 5 matching bases. V was cut by 4 bases and J by 1 base, with 7 bases left in between. This CDR3 contains 14 residues. The V gene's germline CDR1 is LGHNA and CDR2 YSLEER. CDR3 nucleotides: TGCGCCAGCAGCCGGACTGAGAACACCGGGGAGCTGTTTTTT. It is translated as CASSRTENTGELFF.

This clone was counted only a few times. The chain combines TRBV7-8 with TRBJ1-1; 7 bases line up with TRBD1. Germline V gene lookup returns CDR1 SGHVS and CDR2 FQNEAQ. The CDR3 sequence is 15 residues long. Trimming took 2 bases from V and 3 from J; bases not matched to a gene: 6. The CDR3 sequence: CASSLSGRGYTEAFF. In DNA form, the CDR3 reads TGTGCCAGCAGCTTATCGGGCAGGGGGTACACTGAAGCTTTCTTT. Based on the CDR3 plus reference TRBV7-8 and TRBJ1-1, the full variable domain is GAGVSQSPRYKVAKRGQDVALRCDPISGHVSLFWYQQALGQGPEFLTYFQNEAQLDKSGLPSDRFFAERPEGSVSTLKIQRTQQEDSAVYLCASSLSGRGYTEAFFGQGTRLTVV.

This clone was observed a handful of times. This chain uses TRBV4-1 with TRBJ2-3; 10 bases agree with TRBD2. The germline V gene encodes CDR1 MGHRA and CDR2 YSYEKL. J was trimmed by 5 bases and V by 0 bases; bases with no gene match: 5. This CDR3 contains 16 residues. This CDR3 reads CASSQDLGTSVDTQYF. DNA for the CDR3: TGCGCCAGCAGCCAAGATTTGGGGACTAGCGTAGATACGCAGTATTTT.

The chain links TRBV28 to TRBJ2-7; 7 bases agree with TRBD2. V was pared by 5 bases and J by 3 bases, with 4 bases of the junction left unmatched. The CDR3 runs 13 residues. CDR1 and CDR2 (germline): MDHEN, SYDVKM. For the CDR3, the DNA is TGTGCCAGCAGTCCTAGCGGACACTACGAGCAGTACTTC. Residues: CASSPSGHYEQYF.

The chain recombines TRBV6-5 with TRBJ2-7, with 10 bases matching TRBD1. Germline CDR1 is MNHEY and CDR2 is SVGAGI. After removal of 6 bases from V and 5 bases from J, the junction contained 10 bases not matched to a gene. CDR3 length: 15 amino acids. The CDR3, as DNA: TGTGCCAGCAGCCCGCGGGACAGGGGAAGCGACGAGCAGTACTTC. This encodes CASSPRDRGSDEQYF.

The chain links TRBV11-2 to TRBJ2-7; the D gene is possibly TRBD2 (6 bases). CDR3 length: 14 residues. Germline CDR1 SGHAT, CDR2 FQNNGV. Deletions cut 1 base from V and 4 bases from J, with 11 bases between. The CDR3 sequence: CASSLAGEIYEQYV. CDR3 coding DNA: TGTGCCAGCAGCTTAGCGGGGGAGATTTACGAGCAGTACGTC.

The chain uses TRBV25-1 and TRBJ1-5; 9 bases align to TRBD1. The CDR3 has 17 residues. Looked up from germline, CDR1 is MGHDK and CDR2 is SYGVNS. V trimming: 4 bases; J trimming: 6 bases; junction bases outside the gene matches: 13. CDR3 sequence reads: CASSGLPGQGAGQPQHF. The CDR3 DNA is TGTGCCAGCAGTGGACTACCGGGACAGGGTGCAGGTCAGCCCCAGCATTTT. The variable domain in full, completed from reference TRBV25-1 and TRBJ1-5, reads EADIYQTPRYLVIGTGKKITLECSQTMGHDKMYWYQQDPGMELHLIHYSYGVNSTEKGDLSSESTVSRIRTEHFPLTLESARPSHTSQYLCASSGLPGQGAGQPQHFGDGTRLSIL.

The rearrangement links TRBV2 to TRBJ1-4; unclear D gene. The CDR3 runs 15 residues. Germline-derived CDR1 and CDR2 are SNHLY and FYNNEI. V gave up 4 bases and J gave up 1 base, with 10 bases separating them. CDR3 sequence (DNA): TGTGCCAGCAGTGGCTTATACAGAACTAATGAAAAACTGTTTTTT. Protein: CASSGLYRTNEKLFF. The variable domain in full, with the rest retrieved from reference TRBV2 and TRBJ1-4, is EPEVTQTPSHQVTQMGQEVILRCVPISNHLYFYWYRQILGQKVEFLVSFYNNEISEKSEIFDDQFSVERPDGSNFTLKIRSTKLEDSAMYFCASSGLYRTNEKLFFGSGTQLSVL.

The chain combines TRBV19 with TRBJ1-3; the D is unclear. Germline V lookup: CDR1 LNHDA, CDR2 SQIVND (reference sequence). V was clipped by 3 bases and J by 0 bases, with 6 bases between them. This CDR3 region has 14 residues. The DNA of the CDR3 is TGTGCCAGTAGTATGGCAGGCTCTGGAAACACCATATATTTT. Translating gives CASSMAGSGNTIYF.

This clone was recorded once. The chain combines TRBV13 with TRBJ2-3, with unresolved D. There are 14 residues in the CDR3. Per germline, CDR1 PRHDT and CDR2 FYEKMQ (reference sequence). The V gene lost 5 bases and the J gene lost 2 bases, with 11 bases spanning the gap. In DNA, the CDR3 is TGTGCCAGCAGCCCGGTACCAAACACAGATACGCAGTATTTT. Translated, it gives CASSPVPNTDTQYF.

The chain joins TRBV27 to TRBJ2-3, with D perhaps matching TRBD1 (5 bases). In germline, CDR1 is MNHEY, CDR2 SMNVEV (reference sequence). The ends were cut back, 4 bases at V and 7 bases at J, with 12 bases in the middle. This CDR3 is 13 amino acids long. DNA of the CDR3: TGTGCCAGCAGTTGGGGTGGGGCGCATACGCAGTATTTT. It translates to CASSWGGAHTQYF.

The J gene is TRBJ2-1, the V gene TRBV10-3; 9 nucleotides match TRBD2. Germline V gene lookup returns CDR1 ENHRY and CDR2 SYGVKD. The CDR3 totals 17 residues. Trimming removed 3 bases from V and 8 bases from J; junction bases left unmatched: 14. CDR3 DNA: TGTGCCATCAGTGACGGACTAGCGCGACCCCCAGAGGATGAGCAGTTCTTC. Its translation: CAISDGLARPPEDEQFF.

The rearrangement links TRBV19 to TRBJ2-7; TRBD1 aligns across 8 bases. Losses at the gene ends were 1 base for V and 5 bases for J; bases not matched to a gene: 4. This CDR3 region has 14 residues. CDR1 is LNHDA, CDR2 SQIVND, per germline (reference sequence). CDR3 nucleotide sequence: TGTGCCAGTAGTATAGGGGGACAGGCAAACGAGCAGTACTTC. Protein sequence: CASSIGGQANEQYF. Looking up the rest from reference TRBV19 and TRBJ2-7 gives the full variable domain: DGGITQSPKYLFRKEGQNVTLSCEQNLNHDAMYWYRQDPGQGLRLIYYSQIVNDFQKGDIAEGYSVSREKKESFPLTVTSAQKNPTAFYLCASSIGGQANEQYFGPGTRLTVT.

This clone was found a few times. The genes are TRBV7-8 and TRBJ1-4; 7 bases line up with TRBD1. Germline CDR1 reads SGHVS; CDR2 reads FQNEAQ. The CDR3 runs to 14 residues. J was trimmed by 4 bases and V by 5 bases; bases with no gene match: 4. The CDR3 DNA follows: TGTGCCAGCAGCCTGGACAGGAGTAATGAAAAACTGTTTTTT. Translated: CASSLDRSNEKLFF.

The genes are TRBV11-2 and TRBJ2-7; 8 nucleotides agree with TRBD1. V trimming: 5 bases; J trimming: 5 bases; junction bases outside the gene matches: 11. This CDR3 spans 15 amino acids. Germline V gives CDR1 SGHAT, CDR2 FQNNGV. CDR3 sequence: CASSPDRAQWDEQYV. CDR3 in DNA: TGTGCCAGCAGCCCGGACAGGGCACAATGGGACGAGCAGTACGTC.

The sample holds a few counts of this clone. The rearrangement uses TRBV6-4 and TRBJ2-1, with a possible D match to TRBD1 (5 bases). V lost 2 bases and J lost 8, with 10 bases in between. This CDR3 region has 13 residues. Germline-derived CDR1 and CDR2 are MRHNA and SNTAGT. In DNA form, the CDR3 reads TGTGCCAGCAGTGACAGGGTACAGGATGAGCAGTTCTTC. Amino acid sequence: CASSDRVQDEQFF.

The chain joins TRBV6-1 to TRBJ2-2; TRBD1 is a possible D gene (6 bases). Germline assignment: CDR1 MNHNS and CDR2 SASEGT. With 6 bases removed from V and 0 bases from J, the gap between germline ends came to 11 bases. The CDR3 covers 15 residues. The CDR3 loop reads CASSGQTTNTGELFF. DNA of the CDR3: TGTGCCAGCAGCGGACAGACGACGAACACCGGGGAGCTGTTTTTT.

This sequence joins TRBV2 and TRBJ2-2; D call uncertain. Germline loops: CDR1 SNHLY, CDR2 FYNNEI. Trimming stripped 4 bases from V and 3 bases from J, with 12 bases between. CDR3 length: 15 amino acids. The CDR3: CASSVDAGYTGELFF. As DNA, the CDR3 is TGTGCCAGCAGTGTTGATGCCGGGTACACCGGGGAGCTGTTTTTT.

The rearrangement joins TRBV18 to TRBJ1-2; D is possibly TRBD1 (5 bases). Germline assignment: CDR1 KGHSH and CDR2 LQKENI. The CDR3 extends over 14 amino acids. The V and J ends lost 6 bases and 0 bases respectively, with 11 bases between them. The CDR3 protein is CASSMDMANYGYTF. DNA for the CDR3: TGTGCCAGCTCTATGGACATGGCTAACTATGGCTACACCTTC.

A word on this clone: Its ends do not fully match the called genes, so a read error is possible. In DNA form, the CDR3 reads TGTGCCAGCAGCTTGGGCCTAGCGGGAGCCCGTCGGTTC. Protein sequence: CASSLGLAGARRF. The chain employs TRBV5-4 and TRBJ2-7, with 10 nucleotides matching TRBD2. CDR1 and CDR2 from the germline V gene are SGHNT and YYREEE (reference sequence). The CDR3 extends over 13 amino acids.

This sequence joins TRBV19 and TRBJ1-5; 9 nucleotides match TRBD1. The J segment lost 7 bases and the V segment lost 9 bases, leaving 7 bases of the junction unmatched. This CDR3 comprises 13 residues. Germline CDR1 reads LNHDA; CDR2 reads SQIVND (reference sequence). The CDR3 is CASRDRAGQPQHF. The CDR3 nucleotides are TGTGCCAGCCGGGACAGGGCAGGACAGCCCCAGCATTTT.

This chain uses TRBV28 with TRBJ1-5, with 7 bases matching TRBD1. Trimming at V came to 7 bases and at J to 5 bases, leaving 11 bases not matched to a gene. The length of the CDR3 is 15 residues. Looked up from germline, CDR1 is MDHEN and CDR2 is SYDVKM. CDR3 loop: CASKGGGAGDQPQHF. In DNA form, the CDR3 reads TGTGCCAGCAAAGGAGGGGGCGCCGGGGATCAGCCCCAGCATTTT.

The chain combines TRBV28 with TRBJ2-7; 9 nucleotides agree with TRBD1. The CDR3 runs 15 residues. The germline gives CDR1 MDHEN, CDR2 SYDVKM. V was clipped by 5 bases and J by 0 bases; unmatched bases: 5. This CDR3 is CASSRWTGDSYEQYV. The CDR3 region has the DNA TGTGCCAGCAGTCGCTGGACAGGGGACTCCTACGAGCAGTACGTC.

The V call is TRBV7-9, the J call TRBJ2-5; tentatively, D is TRBD2 (6 bases). This CDR3 region has 18 residues. Germline values: CDR1 SEHNR, CDR2 FQNEAQ (reference sequence). V was trimmed by 6 bases and J by 0 bases, leaving 23 bases between them. The CDR3 is CASSRKMGDSSYQETQYF. The DNA for the CDR3 is TGTGCCAGCAGTCGAAAGATGGGGGACTCCTCGTACCAAGAGACCCAGTACTTC.

The rearrangement links TRBV2 to TRBJ1-1; tentative D call: TRBD1 (5 bases). CDR1 is SNHLY and CDR2 is FYNNEI in the germline V gene. The CDR3 totals 12 residues. Between the trimmed V and J ends, which lost 6 bases and 7 bases, there was a span of 12 bases. The CDR3 loop reads CASSQAGFEAFF. The CDR3 DNA reads TGTGCCAGCAGCCAGGCAGGGTTTGAAGCTTTCTTT.

The rearrangement links TRBV30 to TRBJ2-2; 11 bases agree with TRBD2. CDR1 GTSNPN and CDR2 SVGIG come from the germline V gene (reference sequence). V gave up 3 bases and J gave up 6 bases; unmatched junction bases: 3. The CDR3 sequence is 14 residues long. The CDR3 protein is CAWRLAGESGELFF. The CDR3, as DNA: TGTGCCTGGAGACTAGCGGGAGAGTCCGGGGAGCTGTTTTTT.